A single sample gave rise to the 25 T cell receptor beta chains below, sequenced in a study of control samples from healthy donors and cancer patients. Profiling relied on immunoSEQ multiplex PCR, and the TCRdb table lists in-frame clones only, not all of them. The sample holds about 34,000 clones, 85% to 90% seen once. Sequences were obtained from PBMCs. The source is a middle-aged woman with lung cancer.

The chain recombines TRBV10-3 with TRBJ2-1; tentatively, D is TRBD2 (7 bases). V lost 6 bases to trimming and J lost 0 bases, with 30 bases between them. The CDR3 is made up of 21 amino acids. Per germline, CDR1 ENHRY and CDR2 SYGVKD. The CDR3 protein is CAIRKTGRAGAFPSSYNEQFF. For the CDR3, the DNA is TGTGCCATCAGGAAGACCGGCCGTGCGGGGGCCTTCCCTAGCTCCTACAATGAGCAGTTCTTC.

This chain connects TRBV10-1 to TRBJ1-1; D gene uncertain. Germline V gene lookup returns CDR1 WNHNN and CDR2 SYGVQD (reference sequence). The CDR3 sequence is 15 residues long. V lost 2 bases and J 1 base, leaving 11 bases between the germline ends. CDR3 bases: TGCGCCAGCAGTGAGGTGCGGATACGGAACACTGAAGCTTTCTTT. Translation: CASSEVRIRNTEAFF.

The chain recombines TRBV5-5 with TRBJ2-5; TRBD1 matches at 7 bases. V lost 4 bases and J lost 0; bases outside the gene matches: 6. This CDR3 comprises 15 residues. CDR1 is SGHKS, CDR2 YYEKEE, per germline (reference sequence). The CDR3 here is CASSMPGTDQETQYF. CDR3 nucleotide sequence: TGTGCCAGCAGCATGCCCGGGACAGACCAAGAGACCCAGTACTTC.

The genes are TRBV9 and TRBJ1-2; the match to TRBD1 covers 10 bases. V gave up 3 bases and J gave up 6 bases; unmatched junction bases: 8. The CDR3 covers 15 residues. CDR1 and CDR2 (germline): SGDLS, YYNGEE. DNA for the CDR3: TGTGCCAGCAGCGGCCTCGGACAGGGGGTACATGGCTACACCTTC. Encoded protein: CASSGLGQGVHGYTF.

The chain uses TRBV6-1 and TRBJ1-5, with D uncertain. The CDR3 runs to 13 residues. Trimming stripped 0 bases from V and 5 bases from J, with 5 bases between. In germline, CDR1 is MNHNS, CDR2 SASEGT. This CDR3 reads CASSEARDQPQHF. CDR3 DNA: TGTGCCAGCAGTGAAGCGCGGGATCAGCCCCAGCATTTT.

This sequence joins TRBV4-2 and TRBJ1-1; D is possibly TRBD1 (6 bases). Germline V gene lookup returns CDR1 LGHNA and CDR2 YNFKEQ. This CDR3 comprises 13 residues. V was pared by 2 bases and J by 3 bases, with 7 bases between. For the CDR3, the DNA is TGTGCCAGCAGCCAATGGACAGACACTGAAGCTTTCTTT. Translated, it gives CASSQWTDTEAFF.

This chain connects TRBV21-1 to TRBJ2-5; TRBD2 was called by the table and not checked on the DNA. TRBV21-1 is tagged as a pseudogene. The CDR3 runs 18 residues. Here the CDR3 DNA reads TGTGCCAGCAGCAAAGCGCAGAGGAGAGACCCGATCCAAGAGACCCAGTACTTC. The encoded protein is CASSKAQRRDPIQETQYF.

The chain combines TRBV7-9 with TRBJ2-2; D is uncertain. CDR3 length equals 15 residues. Germline CDR1 SEHNR, CDR2 FQNEAQ (reference sequence). The ends were cut back, 6 bases at V and 1 base at J, with 12 bases in the middle. The CDR3 nucleotides read TGTGCCAGCAGTTCCGGGCCCGGGAACACCGGGGAGCTGTTTTTT. Amino acid sequence: CASSSGPGNTGELFF.

This chain uses TRBV6-5 with TRBJ1-6, with D uncertain. V lost 6 bases and J lost 7, with 13 bases in between. The CDR3 contains 14 residues. Germline assignment: CDR1 MNHEY and CDR2 SVGAGI. The chain's CDR3 is CASSASRANSPLHF. The DNA of the CDR3 is TGTGCCAGCAGCGCGAGTAGGGCGAATTCACCCCTCCACTTT.

The chain joins TRBV27 to TRBJ1-5, with 9 positions matching TRBD1. The CDR3 runs 13 residues. Looked up from germline, CDR1 is MNHEY and CDR2 is SMNVEV (reference sequence). Germline trimming cut 5 bases from V and 7 bases from J; bases unmatched to any gene: 3. The CDR3 bases are TGTGCCAGCAGTAACAGGGGGCACCAGCCCCAGCATTTT. Protein sequence: CASSNRGHQPQHF.

The gene calls are TRBV18 and TRBJ2-3; either TRBD1 or TRBD2 may supply D (5 bases each). Germline-derived CDR1 and CDR2 are KGHSH and LQKENI. Trimming took off 6 bases at V and 4 bases at J, with 11 bases between the two ends. The CDR3 extends over 13 amino acids. DNA for the CDR3: TGTGCCAGCTCTGAGGGGAGCGCAGATACGCAGTATTTT. It translates to CASSEGSADTQYF.

V gene TRBV11-3 combines with J gene TRBJ2-1; 13 bases align to TRBD2. Losses at the gene ends were 2 bases for V and 8 bases for J; bases not matched to a gene: 9. The CDR3 runs to 17 residues. Germline assignment: CDR1 SGHNT and CDR2 YENEEA. The CDR3 DNA is TGTGCCAGCAGCTTATTCTCCACTAGCGGGGGGGCACATGAGCAGTTCTTC. Protein product: CASSLFSTSGGAHEQFF.

The V and J genes are TRBV5-4 and TRBJ1-1, with 8 bases that match TRBD1. Germline CDR1 SGHNT, CDR2 YYREEE (reference sequence). This CDR3 is 14 amino acids long. V shed 3 bases, J shed 4 bases, and the junction held 5 bases outside the gene matches. The CDR3 DNA is TGTGCCAGCAGCTCTCGACAGGGGAGCACTGAAGCTTTCTTT. Translating it yields CASSSRQGSTEAFF.

The genes are TRBV11-2 and TRBJ2-7; 10 bases are shared with TRBD2. Germline V gives CDR1 SGHAT, CDR2 FQNNGV. After removal of 5 bases from V and 7 bases from J, the junction contained 8 bases not matched to a gene. There are 14 residues in the CDR3. CDR3 protein: CASSVSGGAGEQYF. As DNA, the CDR3 is TGTGCCAGCAGCGTGAGCGGGGGGGCGGGAGAGCAGTACTTC.

The chain carries TRBV7-3 and TRBJ1-2; D is ambiguous. Trimming pared 5 bases from V and 2 bases from J, leaving 12 bases between. CDR3 size: 14 residues. Germline V lookup: CDR1 SGHTA, CDR2 FQGTGA. The CDR3 spells CASSPDDGNYGYTF. The DNA of the CDR3 is TGTGCCAGCAGCCCGGATGACGGGAACTATGGCTACACCTTC.

The V gene is TRBV7-2, the J gene TRBJ2-1, with D hard to call. The germline V gene encodes CDR1 SGHTA and CDR2 FQGNSA. CDR3 length equals 14 residues. Trimming stripped 5 bases from V and 6 bases from J, with 14 bases between. The CDR3 bases are TGTGCCAGCAGCCCGAGTAGTGGTCGCAATGAGCAGTTCTTC. This translates into CASSPSSGRNEQFF.

The chain carries TRBV2 and TRBJ2-2; a weak D match, TRBD1 (6 bases). The length of the CDR3 is 16 residues. Germline assignment: CDR1 SNHLY and CDR2 FYNNEI. Trimming stripped 4 bases from V and 12 bases from J, with 24 bases between. CDR3 sequence (DNA): TGTGCCAGCAGTGTACCCCGGGACACAGCACCGGGGAAGCTGTTTTTT. Residues: CASSVPRDTAPGKLFF.

The chain links TRBV6-1 to TRBJ2-6; D is uncertain. CDR3 size: 14 residues. Germline assignment: CDR1 MNHNS and CDR2 SASEGT. V shed 2 bases and J shed 2 bases, with 4 bases lying between them. The CDR3 spells CASSELAGANVLTF. CDR3 sequence (DNA): TGTGCCAGCAGTGAACTAGCTGGGGCCAACGTCCTGACTTTC.

This chain uses TRBV3-1 (or the pseudogene TRBV3-2) with TRBJ2-3, with no clear D. V was cut by 0 bases and J by 3 bases, with 7 bases left in between. CDR1 and CDR2 (germline): LGHDT, YNNKEL (reference sequence). This CDR3 contains 14 residues. This chain's CDR3 is CASSQDLGTDTQYF. CDR3 bases: TGTGCCAGCAGCCAAGATTTGGGAACAGATACGCAGTATTTT.

The chain combines TRBV18 with TRBJ2-7, with a weak D call TRBD2 (5 bases). CDR3 length equals 14 residues. The germline V and J ends were trimmed by 6 bases and 3 bases, with 15 bases remaining between them. Germline CDR1 reads KGHSH; CDR2 reads LQKENI. CDR3 bases: TGTGCCAGCTCCGCCGGGATTCGACTCTACGAGCAGTACTTC. Protein sequence: CASSAGIRLYEQYF.

Only one count was recorded for this clone. The genes are TRBV4-1 and TRBJ1-2; TRBD1 might be the D (6 bases). The V end lost 4 bases, the J end lost 6 bases, and 12 bases lay between the germline ends. Germline CDR1 reads MGHRA; CDR2 reads YSYEKL. There are 13 residues in the CDR3. The CDR3 DNA is TGCGCCAGCAGCCTACAAACAGGGAATGGCTACACCTTC. Its translation is CASSLQTGNGYTF.

The chain carries TRBV6-2 or TRBV6-3 and TRBJ2-4; 7 bases are a match to TRBD1. The CDR3 spans 15 residues. Germline V gene lookup returns CDR1 MNHEY and CDR2 SVGEGT. Trimming cost V 0 bases and J 3 bases; bases outside gene matches: 2. The DNA for the CDR3 is TGTGCCAGCAGTTACTCCGACAGGGTCAAAAACATTCAGTACTTC. Translating it yields CASSYSDRVKNIQYF.

The rearrangement links TRBV29-1 to TRBJ2-6; D not certain. V was cut by 5 bases and J by 0 bases, with 5 bases left in between. The CDR3 length is 13 residues. Germline CDR1 reads SQVTM; CDR2 reads ANQGSEA. CDR3 nucleotide sequence: TGCAGCGTTTTTTCCTCTGGGGCCAACGTCCTGACTTTC. This sequence encodes CSVFSSGANVLTF.

The V call is TRBV3-1 (or the pseudogene TRBV3-2), the J call TRBJ2-1, with 9 bases identical to TRBD1. CDR3 length equals 15 residues. The germline CDR1 and CDR2 sequences are LGHDT and YNNKEL (reference sequence). The ends lost 0 bases at V and 7 bases at J; junction bases unmatched: 4. The CDR3 DNA follows: TGTGCCAGCAGCCAAGATCTGACAGGGGGGAATGAGCAGTTCTTC. It translates to CASSQDLTGGNEQFF.

The rearrangement uses TRBV6-2 or TRBV6-3 and TRBJ1-1, with D unresolved. Germline lookup yields CDR1 MNHEY and CDR2 SVGEGT. V shed 0 bases and J shed 1 base, with 15 bases lying between them. This CDR3 has 17 residues. In DNA, the CDR3 is TGTGCCAGCAGTTACTCGGGGAGTTTCCTCGGGAACACTGAAGCTTTCTTT. It is translated as CASSYSGSFLGNTEAFF.